This entry features one TCR beta chain sequence. These data belong to a study of blood T cell repertoires in COVID-19. Looking at the study overall: Researchers got acute and convalescent COVID-19 samples from the United States, Italy and Spain.

With 6 bases clipped from V and 0 bases from J, the junction kept 7 bases outside the gene matches. Per the germline V gene, CDR1 is SGHTA and CDR2 is FQGNSA. The CDR3 runs 15 residues. The method was immunoSEQ multiplex PCR; TCRdb's version includes in-frame clones alone and lacks a portion of them. Of hundreds of thousands of clones in the sample, 85% to 90% were seen once. Sequenced material: PBMCs or T cells enriched from blood (not recorded which). The receptor comes from a man between 18 and 29 years old who had recovered from COVID-19. This rearrangement joins TRBV7-2 to TRBJ2-7; TRBD2 agrees at 8 bases. Here the CDR3 reads CASRGGTSGSYEQYF. The DNA for the CDR3 is TGTGCCAGCAGGGGGGGAACTAGCGGCTCCTACGAGCAGTACTTC.